This T cell receptor (beta chain) is from a study of shared clonotypes between healthy human individuals. Overall study: Three plates each covered CD4 naive and memory; CD8 naive two, CD8 memory one.

V was cut by 5 bases and J by 2 bases, with 8 bases left in between. This CDR3 spans 13 amino acids. Looked up from germline, CDR1 is MDHEN and CDR2 is SYDVKM. Libraries were prepared by immunoSEQ multiplex PCR; TCRdb keeps only in-frame clonotypes and omits some of them. The sample lists approximately 740,000 clones, about 74% occurring once. The V gene is TRBV28, the J gene TRBJ2-3; D unclear. This TCR was sampled from a woman under 40 in good health. The sequenced material came from memory CD4+ T cells sorted from blood. Subset given: CD45RA-negative fraction. Here the CDR3 DNA reads TGTGCCAGCAGTAGGGTAAACACAGATACGCAGTATTTT. Its translation: CASSRVNTDTQYF.